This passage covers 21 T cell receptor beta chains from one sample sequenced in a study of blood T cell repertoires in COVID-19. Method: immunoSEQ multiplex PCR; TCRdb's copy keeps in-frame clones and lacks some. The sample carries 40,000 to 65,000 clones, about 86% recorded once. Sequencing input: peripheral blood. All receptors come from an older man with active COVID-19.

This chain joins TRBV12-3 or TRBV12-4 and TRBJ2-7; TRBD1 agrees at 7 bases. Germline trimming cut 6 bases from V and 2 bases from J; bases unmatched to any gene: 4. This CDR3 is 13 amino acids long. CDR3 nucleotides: TGTGCCAGCAGACTAACAGGGGCCTACGAGCAGTACTTC. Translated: CASRLTGAYEQYF.

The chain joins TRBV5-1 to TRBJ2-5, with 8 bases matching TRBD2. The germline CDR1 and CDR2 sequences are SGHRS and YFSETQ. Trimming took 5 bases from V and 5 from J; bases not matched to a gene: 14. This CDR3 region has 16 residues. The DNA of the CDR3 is TGCGCCAGCAGTACGGGGGGACTAGTGTTGACCGAGACCCAGTACTTC. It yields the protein CASSTGGLVLTETQYF.

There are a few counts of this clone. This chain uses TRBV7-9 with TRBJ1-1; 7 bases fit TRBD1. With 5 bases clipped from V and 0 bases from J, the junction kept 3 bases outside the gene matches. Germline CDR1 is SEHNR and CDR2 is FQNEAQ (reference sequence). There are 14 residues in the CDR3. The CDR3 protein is CASSVGQVNTEAFF. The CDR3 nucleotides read TGTGCCAGCAGCGTAGGACAGGTGAACACTGAAGCTTTCTTT.

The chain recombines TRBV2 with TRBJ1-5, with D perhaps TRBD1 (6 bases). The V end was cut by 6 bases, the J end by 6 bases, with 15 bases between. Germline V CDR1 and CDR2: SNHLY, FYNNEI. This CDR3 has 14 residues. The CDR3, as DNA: TGTGCCAGCAGCCCGCAGGGGAATGGTCAGCCCCAGCATTTT. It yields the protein CASSPQGNGQPQHF.

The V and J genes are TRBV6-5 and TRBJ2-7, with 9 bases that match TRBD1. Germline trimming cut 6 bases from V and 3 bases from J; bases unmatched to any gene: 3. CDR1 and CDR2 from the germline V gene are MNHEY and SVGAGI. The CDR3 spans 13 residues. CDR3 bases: TGTGCCAGCAGGGACAGGGGCTACTACGAGCAGTACTTC. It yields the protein CASRDRGYYEQYF.

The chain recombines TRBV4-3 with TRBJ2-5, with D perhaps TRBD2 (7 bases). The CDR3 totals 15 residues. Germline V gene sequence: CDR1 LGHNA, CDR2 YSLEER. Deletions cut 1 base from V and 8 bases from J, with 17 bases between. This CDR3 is CASSQVLGGGPTQYF. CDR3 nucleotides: TGCGCCAGCAGCCAAGTTTTAGGGGGAGGGCCTACCCAGTACTTC.

The CDR3 sequence: CASSKRQGNTEAFF. For the CDR3, the DNA is TGTGCCAGTAGTAAACGACAGGGGAACACTGAAGCTTTCTTT. The J gene is TRBJ1-1, the V gene TRBV19; 7 nucleotides agree with TRBD1. Germline V gene lookup returns CDR1 LNHDA and CDR2 SQIVND (reference sequence). The CDR3 contains 14 residues. Unmatched junction bases numbered 3, after V lost 4 bases and J lost 1 base. Full variable domain (rest looked up from reference TRBV19 and TRBJ1-1): DGGITQSPKYLFRKEGQNVTLSCEQNLNHDAMYWYRQDPGQGLRLIYYSQIVNDFQKGDIAEGYSVSREKKESFPLTVTSAQKNPTAFYLCASSKRQGNTEAFFGQGTRLTVV.

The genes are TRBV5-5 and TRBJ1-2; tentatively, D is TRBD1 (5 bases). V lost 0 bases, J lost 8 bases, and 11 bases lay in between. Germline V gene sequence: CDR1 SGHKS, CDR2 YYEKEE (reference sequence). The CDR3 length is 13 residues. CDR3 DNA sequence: TGTGCCAGCAGCTTGGGACAGCCTTCCGGCTACACCTTC. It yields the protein CASSLGQPSGYTF.

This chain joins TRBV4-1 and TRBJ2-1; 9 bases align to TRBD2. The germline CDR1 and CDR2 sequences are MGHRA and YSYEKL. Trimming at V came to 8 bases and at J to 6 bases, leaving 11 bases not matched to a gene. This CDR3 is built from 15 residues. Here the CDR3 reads CASAPIAGDFNEQFF. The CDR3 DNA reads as TGCGCCAGCGCCCCCATAGCGGGGGATTTCAATGAGCAGTTCTTC.

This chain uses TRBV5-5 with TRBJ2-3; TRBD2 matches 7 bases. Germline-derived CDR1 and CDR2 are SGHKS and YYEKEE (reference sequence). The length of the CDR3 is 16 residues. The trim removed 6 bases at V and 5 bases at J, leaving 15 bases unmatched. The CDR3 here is CASTTGAGEHGDTQYF. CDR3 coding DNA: TGTGCCAGCACCACCGGGGCGGGGGAGCATGGAGATACGCAGTATTTT.

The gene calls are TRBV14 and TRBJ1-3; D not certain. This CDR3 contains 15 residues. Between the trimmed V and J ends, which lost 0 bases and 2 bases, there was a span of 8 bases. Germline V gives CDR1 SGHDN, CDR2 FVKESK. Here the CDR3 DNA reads TGTGCCAGCAGCCAAGATTGGCGGCCTGGAAACACCATATATTTT. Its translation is CASSQDWRPGNTIYF. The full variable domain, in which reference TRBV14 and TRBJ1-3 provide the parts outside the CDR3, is EAGVTQFPSHSVIEKGQTVTLRCDPISGHDNLYWYRRVMGKEIKFLLHFVKESKQDESGMPNNRFLAERTGGTYSTLKVQPAELEDSGVYFCASSQDWRPGNTIYFGEGSWLTVV.

The CDR3 is CASSHGQALEAKNIQYF. The DNA of the CDR3 is TGCGCCAGCAGCCATGGACAGGCTCTTGAGGCCAAAAACATTCAGTACTTC. This rearrangement joins TRBV4-3 to TRBJ2-4; 7 positions match TRBD1. Germline CDR1 is LGHNA and CDR2 is YSLEER. V lost 3 bases, J lost 1 base, and 9 bases stayed unmatched. This CDR3 is built from 17 residues.

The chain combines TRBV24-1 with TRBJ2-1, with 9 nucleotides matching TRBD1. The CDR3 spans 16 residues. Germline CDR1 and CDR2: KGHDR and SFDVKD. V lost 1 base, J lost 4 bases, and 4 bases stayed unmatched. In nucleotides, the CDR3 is TGTGCCACCAGTGATTTCTCGGACAGGGGATACAATGAGCAGTTCTTC. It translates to CATSDFSDRGYNEQFF.

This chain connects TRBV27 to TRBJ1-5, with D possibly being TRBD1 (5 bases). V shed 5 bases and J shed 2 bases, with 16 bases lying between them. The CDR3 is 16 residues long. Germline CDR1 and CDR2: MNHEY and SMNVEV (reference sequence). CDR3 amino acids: CASSPRGYEGNQPQHF. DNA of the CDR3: TGTGCCAGCAGTCCCCGGGGGTACGAGGGCAATCAGCCCCAGCATTTT.

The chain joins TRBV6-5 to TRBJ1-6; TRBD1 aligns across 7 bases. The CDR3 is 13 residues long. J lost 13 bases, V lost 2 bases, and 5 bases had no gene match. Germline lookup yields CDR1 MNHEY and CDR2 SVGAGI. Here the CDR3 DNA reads TGTGCCAGCAGTTACGCGGGACAGTCCCCCCTCCACTTT. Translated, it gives CASSYAGQSPLHF.

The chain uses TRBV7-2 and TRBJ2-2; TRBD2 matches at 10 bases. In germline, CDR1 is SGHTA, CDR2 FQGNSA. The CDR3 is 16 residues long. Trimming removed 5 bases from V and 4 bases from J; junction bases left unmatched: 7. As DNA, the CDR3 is TGTGCCAGCAGCCAAGCGGGGGGGCGTGGCACCGGGGAGCTGTTTTTT. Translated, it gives CASSQAGGRGTGELFF.

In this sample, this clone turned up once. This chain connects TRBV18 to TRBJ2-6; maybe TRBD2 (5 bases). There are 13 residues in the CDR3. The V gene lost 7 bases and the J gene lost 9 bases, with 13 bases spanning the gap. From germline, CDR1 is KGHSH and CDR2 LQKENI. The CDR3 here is CASFSDRGNVLTF. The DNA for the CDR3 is TGTGCCAGCTTCTCCGACCGGGGCAACGTCCTGACTTTC.

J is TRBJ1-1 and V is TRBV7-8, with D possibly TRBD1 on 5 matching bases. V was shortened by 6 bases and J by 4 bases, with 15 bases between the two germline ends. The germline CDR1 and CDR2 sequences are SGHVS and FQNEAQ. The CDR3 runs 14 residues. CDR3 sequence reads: CASSPTGPATEAFF. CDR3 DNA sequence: TGTGCCAGCAGTCCTACAGGCCCAGCCACTGAAGCTTTCTTT.

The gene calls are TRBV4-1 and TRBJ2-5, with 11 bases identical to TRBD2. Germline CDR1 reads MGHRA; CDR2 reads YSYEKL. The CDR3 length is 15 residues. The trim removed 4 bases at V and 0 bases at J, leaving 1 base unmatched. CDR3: CASSLSGGDQETQYF. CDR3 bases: TGCGCCAGCAGCCTTAGCGGGGGGGACCAAGAGACCCAGTACTTC.

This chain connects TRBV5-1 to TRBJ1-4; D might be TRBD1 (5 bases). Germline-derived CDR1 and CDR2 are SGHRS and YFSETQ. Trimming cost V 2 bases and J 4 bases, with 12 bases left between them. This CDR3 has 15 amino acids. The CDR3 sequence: CASSLNPRVNEKLFF. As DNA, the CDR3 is TGCGCCAGCAGCTTAAATCCCAGGGTTAATGAAAAACTGTTTTTT.

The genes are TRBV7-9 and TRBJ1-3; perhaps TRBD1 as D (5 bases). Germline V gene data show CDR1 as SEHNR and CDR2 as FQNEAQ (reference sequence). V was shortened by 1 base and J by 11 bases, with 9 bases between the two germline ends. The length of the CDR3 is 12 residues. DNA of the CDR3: TGTGCCAGCAGCTTAGGTGGGGCGGCCATATATTTT. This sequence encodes CASSLGGAAIYF.